This T cell receptor beta chain was sequenced for a study of CD8 T cells in Susac syndrome. The CDR3 extends over 16 amino acids. The germline V gene has CDR1 SQVTM and CDR2 ANQGSEA. After removal of 1 base from V and 3 bases from J, the junction contained 10 bases not matched to a gene. This clonotype appeared a single time. Random hexamers were used to reverse transcribe roughly 0.45 to 1 ug of RNA. TCRdb reprocessed the immunoSEQ multiplex PCR reads via MiXCR and lists one record per CDR3 protein. The table has some 96,000 distinct CDR3 sequences, approximately 95% seen once. Specimen: CD8+ T cells from PBMCs. The clonotype was recovered from a human donor with Susac syndrome. The rearrangement links TRBV29-1 to TRBJ2-3, with 7 bases that match TRBD2. The CDR3 bases are TGCAGCGTTGAAGGTCTCTCTAGCGGCGGAACAGATACGCAGTATTTT. Translated: CSVEGLSSGGTDTQYF.